The T cell receptor beta chain under discussion was sequenced for a study of shared clonotypes between healthy human individuals. Study in general: Donor ages ranged 18 to 49 years: a couple of women, a few men.

Between the trimmed V and J ends, which lost 0 bases and 7 bases, there was a span of 16 bases. This CDR3 is built from 16 residues. CDR1 LGHNA and CDR2 YSLEER come from the germline V gene. This clone was recorded once. Other DNA sequences of this sample code for an identical CDR3. CD4+ cells were split into CD45RA+ naive and CD45RA-negative memory subsets. This table comes from immunoSEQ multiplex PCR, and its TCRdb copy is limited to in-frame clones, with some not included. Altogether a few million clones are present, approximately 90% being singletons, with the ten largest covering 0.37%. The sample was naive CD4+ T cells from PBMCs. As to subset: CD45RA+ positively selected. The receptor was isolated from a man younger than 35 in good health. Some clones in this sample may be carry-over from other donors' samples. V gene TRBV4-3 combines with J gene TRBJ2-1; D may correspond to TRBD1 or TRBD2 (6 bases each). The CDR3 DNA sequence: TGCGCCAGCAGCCAAGATAGAGCAAGGAGGGGGAATGAGCAGTTCTTC. It encodes CASSQDRARRGNEQFF.